This T cell receptor (beta chain) originates from a study of blood T cell repertoires in COVID-19. The V gene end was trimmed by 4 bases and the J gene end by 4 bases; junction bases not matched to a gene: 8. Germline-derived CDR1 and CDR2 are LGHNA and YNFKEQ. The CDR3 is 16 residues long. The method was immunoSEQ multiplex PCR; TCRdb's version includes in-frame clones alone and lacks a portion of them. In the table there are some 150,000 clones, about 91% of which are singletons. This clonotype was sampled from a woman aged 60-75 years with acute or convalescent COVID-19. The sample consisted of peripheral blood. J is TRBJ1-3 and V is TRBV4-2, with 9 positions matching TRBD1. The CDR3 reads CASSPRQGETGNTIYF. In DNA, the CDR3 is TGTGCCAGCAGCCCCCGACAGGGGGAAACCGGAAACACCATATATTTT.